The 21 T cell receptor beta chains given below trace back to one sample, sequenced in a study of blood T cell repertoires in COVID-19. The repertoire was sequenced with immunoSEQ multiplex PCR; TCRdb's copy has only in-frame clones and lacks some. Counted here are 200,000 or so clones, 65% to 85% occurring once; the ten biggest clones make up roughly 5%. Sequencing was done on a sample of peripheral blood. The receptors were gathered from a woman between 25 and 40 years old with acute or convalescent COVID-19.

The chain is built from TRBV7-2 and TRBJ1-6; TRBD1 might be the D (6 bases). The germline V gene encodes CDR1 SGHTA and CDR2 FQGNSA. The ends were cut back, 3 bases at V and 6 bases at J, with 12 bases in the middle. The CDR3 covers 15 residues. In DNA form, the CDR3 reads TGTGCCAGCAGCTTGGGGGCAGAATCTAATTCACCCCTCCACTTT. Protein: CASSLGAESNSPLHF.

The V call is TRBV5-1, the J call TRBJ2-3; 12 bases agree with TRBD2. The ends lost 4 bases at V and 6 bases at J; junction bases unmatched: 9. CDR1 SGHRS and CDR2 YFSETQ come from the germline V gene. The CDR3 totals 16 residues. This chain's CDR3 is CASSRLLAGGQDTQYF. In DNA, the CDR3 is TGCGCCAGCAGCCGCTTACTAGCGGGGGGTCAGGATACGCAGTATTTT.

The chain links TRBV5-4 to TRBJ1-2; TRBD1 matches at 8 bases. V was clipped by 4 bases and J by 7 bases; unmatched bases: 15. CDR1 and CDR2 from the germline V gene are SGHNT and YYREEE (reference sequence). CDR3 length: 16 residues. In DNA form, the CDR3 reads TGTGCCAGCAGCATTGTGGGAGGACAGGGAAGATCTGGCTACACCTTC. Translated: CASSIVGGQGRSGYTF.

This clone was detected a few times. CDR3 sequence (DNA): TGTGCCAGCATTCCTGGAGGGGGGGCAAATCAGCCCCAGCATTTT. As protein: CASIPGGGANQPQHF. This sequence joins TRBV28 and TRBJ1-5, with D maybe TRBD1 (6 bases). CDR1 MDHEN and CDR2 SYDVKM come from the germline V gene. Between the trimmed V and J ends, which lost 7 bases and 4 bases, there was a span of 17 bases. CDR3 length: 15 residues.

This chain joins TRBV6-2 or TRBV6-3 and TRBJ2-1; TRBD2 aligns across 11 bases. Germline loops: CDR1 MNHEY, CDR2 SVGEGT. V shed 3 bases, J shed 8 bases, and the junction held 6 bases outside the gene matches. The CDR3 consists of 15 residues. The DNA for the CDR3 is TGTGCCAGCAGTTATGAACTAGCGGGAGCCGATGAGCAGTTCTTC. It codes for CASSYELAGADEQFF.

This chain joins TRBV6-5 and TRBJ1-4; D is unclear. In germline, CDR1 is MNHEY, CDR2 SVGAGI. The CDR3 covers 12 residues. Trimming shortened V by 10 bases and J by 7 bases, and 13 bases separated the two germline ends. CDR3 sequence reads: CAIQSGGEKLFF. The CDR3 DNA is TGTGCCATACAATCTGGCGGTGAAAAACTGTTTTTT.

In the case of this clone: This CDR3 is also generated by other DNA sequences in the sample. The chain has TRBV20-1 and TRBJ2-7, with TRBD1 as a possible D gene (6 bases). V was cut by 5 bases and J by 3 bases, with 8 bases left in between. This CDR3 has 11 amino acids. The germline gives CDR1 DFQATT, CDR2 SNEGSKA (reference sequence). The CDR3 sequence is CSASDSYEQYF. DNA for the CDR3: TGCAGTGCTTCGGACAGCTACGAGCAGTACTTC.

The rearrangement links TRBV28 to TRBJ2-2; 12 positions match TRBD2. V trimming: 10 bases; J trimming: 3 bases; junction bases outside the gene matches: 3. The germline V gene encodes CDR1 MDHEN and CDR2 SYDVKM. This CDR3 spans 14 amino acids. The CDR3 nucleotides are TGTGCCACCGGACTAGCGGGATACACCGGGGAGCTGTTTTTT. It yields the protein CATGLAGYTGELFF. The full variable domain, rest sourced from reference TRBV28 and TRBJ2-2, is DVKVTQSSRYLVKRTGEKVFLECVQDMDHENMFWYRQDPGLGLRLIYFSYDVKMKEKGDIPEGYSVSREKKERFSLILESASTNQTSMYLCATGLAGYTGELFFGEGSRLTVL.

The J gene is TRBJ2-1, the V gene TRBV5-1; D ambiguous. The CDR3 has 11 amino acids. Trimming shortened V by 3 bases and J by 7 bases, and 5 bases separated the two germline ends. Germline CDR1 SGHRS, CDR2 YFSETQ. For the CDR3, the DNA is TGCGCCAGCAGCTCCGGGAATGAGCAGTTCTTC. It specifies CASSSGNEQFF.

The rearrangement links TRBV19 to TRBJ1-2, with 8 positions matching TRBD1. Germline values: CDR1 LNHDA, CDR2 SQIVND (reference sequence). The junction had 8 bases not matched to a gene; V was cut back by 3 bases and J by 5 bases. The CDR3 runs to 15 residues. The CDR3 bases are TGTGCCAGTAGTATTGGGACAGGTTTCACTTATGGCTACACCTTC. Translated, it gives CASSIGTGFTYGYTF.

The chain combines TRBV18 with TRBJ1-2, with D hard to call. The CDR3 is 14 residues long. The germline CDR1 and CDR2 sequences are KGHSH and LQKENI. The V and J ends lost 2 bases and 8 bases respectively, with 15 bases between them. The chain's CDR3 is CASSPAGSMEGYTF. The CDR3 DNA reads TGTGCCAGCTCACCAGCCGGAAGCATGGAGGGCTACACCTTC.

This clone was detected only once. The rearrangement uses TRBV5-4 and TRBJ1-3; no definite D call. V was trimmed by 0 bases and J by 4 bases, leaving 11 bases between them. The CDR3 runs to 15 residues. CDR1 is SGHNT and CDR2 is YYREEE in the germline V gene (reference sequence). CDR3 in DNA: TGTGCCAGCAGCTTGGAGCGGGGAAAGGGAAACACCATATATTTT. Encoded protein: CASSLERGKGNTIYF. Supplemented by reference TRBV5-4 and TRBJ1-3, the full variable domain reads ETGVTQSPTHLIKTRGQQVTLRCSSQSGHNTVSWYQQALGQGPQFIFQYYREEENGRGNFPPRFSGLQFPNYSSELNVNALELDDSALYLCASSLERGKGNTIYFGEGSWLTVV.

The rearrangement links TRBV19 to TRBJ1-1; D perhaps matches TRBD1 (6 bases). Germline loops: CDR1 LNHDA, CDR2 SQIVND (reference sequence). V was cut by 5 bases and J by 6 bases, with 16 bases left in between. The CDR3 has 14 amino acids. CDR3 loop: CASSYGTPDAEAFF. The CDR3 DNA reads TGTGCCAGTAGTTACGGGACACCGGACGCTGAAGCTTTCTTT. Filled out from reference TRBV19 and TRBJ1-1, the complete variable domain reads DGGITQSPKYLFRKEGQNVTLSCEQNLNHDAMYWYRQDPGQGLRLIYYSQIVNDFQKGDIAEGYSVSREKKESFPLTVTSAQKNPTAFYLCASSYGTPDAEAFFGQGTRLTVV.

In this sample, this clone turned up a few times. The chain combines TRBV7-9 with TRBJ2-4; 11 positions agree with TRBD1. The germline V gene encodes CDR1 SEHNR and CDR2 FQNEAQ (reference sequence). J was trimmed by 1 base and V by 5 bases; bases with no gene match: 4. This CDR3 has 16 residues. CDR3 loop: CASSRGDRGAKNIQYF. The CDR3 DNA reads TGTGCCAGCAGCCGAGGGGACAGGGGGGCCAAAAACATTCAGTACTTC.

This sequence joins TRBV29-1 and TRBJ1-4; 7 positions agree with TRBD1. Germline CDR1 is SQVTM and CDR2 is ANQGSEA. The CDR3 consists of 13 residues. The J segment lost 5 bases and the V segment lost 6 bases, leaving 6 bases of the junction unmatched. In DNA form, the CDR3 reads TGCAGCGTACAGGGGTATAGGAATGAAAAACTGTTTTTT. Protein sequence: CSVQGYRNEKLFF. The entire variable domain, with the rest obtained from reference TRBV29-1 and TRBJ1-4, is as follows: SAVISQKPSRDICQRGTSLTIQCQVDSQVTMMFWYRQQPGQSLTLIATANQGSEATYESGFVIDKFPISRPNLTFSTLTVSNMSPEDSSIYLCSVQGYRNEKLFFGSGTQLSVL.

V usage is TRBV6-5 and J usage is TRBJ1-6; 7 bases align to TRBD1. The junction had 3 bases not matched to a gene; V was cut back by 0 bases and J by 7 bases. Germline loops: CDR1 MNHEY, CDR2 SVGAGI. The CDR3 extends over 15 amino acids. The CDR3 here is CASSYSAGGNSPLHF. The CDR3 DNA reads TGTGCCAGCAGTTACTCGGCAGGGGGAAATTCACCCCTCCACTTT.

The rearrangement joins TRBV27 to TRBJ1-5; 7 nucleotides line up with TRBD1. Germline values: CDR1 MNHEY, CDR2 SMNVEV (reference sequence). The CDR3 contains 17 residues. Trimming at V came to 7 bases and at J to 2 bases, leaving 14 bases not matched to a gene. CDR3 nucleotides: TGTGCCAGCAACGGACCCTTAGGGGGCGAAGGCAATCAGCCCCAGCATTTT. This gives the protein CASNGPLGGEGNQPQHF.

The V call is TRBV6-5, the J call TRBJ1-2; the D is unclear. The ends were cut back, 7 bases at V and 4 bases at J, with 16 bases in the middle. The CDR3 has 14 amino acids. Germline loops: CDR1 MNHEY, CDR2 SVGAGI. The CDR3 DNA sequence: TGTGCCAGCACAAATACGGGTCGGCCCTATGGCTACACCTTC. Translated: CASTNTGRPYGYTF.

CDR3 residues: CAWKKQGAGEKLFF. Written as DNA, the CDR3 is TGTGCCTGGAAAAAACAGGGGGCCGGTGAAAAACTGTTTTTT. This chain uses TRBV30 with TRBJ1-4; 9 bases match TRBD1. This CDR3 is built from 14 residues. Germline CDR1 GTSNPN, CDR2 SVGIG (reference sequence). J gave up 7 bases and V 4 bases, and 7 bases lay outside the gene matches.

V and J are TRBV10-3 and TRBJ2-1; D unresolved. Germline CDR1 ENHRY, CDR2 SYGVKD. V lost 4 bases to trimming and J lost 6 bases, with 7 bases between them. The CDR3 loop spans 12 amino acids. DNA for the CDR3: TGTGCCATCAGTGTGGGCAGCAATGAGCAGTTCTTC. As protein: CAISVGSNEQFF.

The chain is built from TRBV6-2 or TRBV6-3 and TRBJ1-1; TRBD1 matches 9 bases. The CDR3 totals 15 residues. Germline-derived CDR1 and CDR2 are MNHEY and SVGEGT. The junction had 2 bases not matched to a gene; V was cut back by 2 bases and J by 1 base. The CDR3 DNA reads TGTGCCAGCAGTTACAGGACAGGGGCGAACACTGAAGCTTTCTTT. This gives the protein CASSYRTGANTEAFF.